This T cell receptor beta chain came from a study of cytomegalovirus exposure and HLA in healthy donors. This CDR3 spans 18 amino acids. V gave up 4 bases and J gave up 8 bases; unmatched junction bases: 20. A multiplex PCR was run with 60 Vbeta primers and 13 Jbeta primers. TCRdb's copy holds only in-frame clones and misses some; the assay was immunoSEQ multiplex PCR. The table records about 200,000 clones, around four fifths of them present only once. Sequencing was performed on PBMCs. The clonotype originates from a man aged 50 to 59 in good health and CMV-seronegative. V usage is TRBV5-3 and J usage is TRBJ2-2; 7 nucleotides match TRBD2. TRBV5-3 is an ORF for which the function is uncertain. The CDR3, as DNA: TGTGCCAGAAGCCCGGGGGGTGGAGACACCGGGGATTCTGGGGAGCTGTTTTTT. It yields the protein CARSPGGGDTGDSGELFF.